This T cell receptor beta chain was obtained from a study of CD8+CD57+ T cells in acquired aplastic anemia. Overall study context: The DNA of sorted CD4+ and CD8+ cells averaged approximately 2.9 ug.

Sequencing was done on patients that had shown CD8+CD57+ cell expansion by flow cytometry. Germline values: CDR1 MNHEY, CDR2 SMNVEV (reference sequence). Trimming pared 6 bases from V and 4 bases from J, leaving 10 bases between. The CDR3 length is 13 residues. Genomic DNA provided the template from which TCR beta VDJ and CDR3 profiles were obtained. In TCRdb, the reads were re-called with MiXCR into one record per CDR3 protein. The table includes roughly 160,000 distinct CDR3 sequences, less than 60% detected once. This clonotype was counted between two and nine times. The chain is built from TRBV27 and TRBJ1-5, with D possibly being TRBD1 (6 bases). This clonotype was sampled from a human donor with aplastic anemia. The sample comprised sorted CD4+, CD8+, or CD8+CD57+ T cells (not recorded which) from PBMCs. CDR3 amino acids: CASSRTGNQPQHF. The DNA for the CDR3 is TGTGCCAGCAGCCGCACAGGGAATCAGCCCCAGCATTTT.